The 27 T cell receptor beta chains given below trace back to one sample, sequenced in a study. TCRdb called the RT-PCR reads again in MiXCR, with one record for every CDR3 protein. This table holds about 680,000 distinct CDR3 sequences, 14% found once. The material sequenced was memory CD4+ T cells from blood. These receptors all come from a female donor in good health, serving as a healthy control.

The DNA of the CDR3 is TGCAGTAACGAATGGAGAGGGTCAGATACGCAGTATTTT. Translated, it gives CSNEWRGSDTQYF. The chain combines TRBV20-1 with TRBJ2-3; weak D call: TRBD2 (5 bases). The CDR3 consists of 13 residues. V dropped 8 bases and J dropped 4 bases, with 16 bases sitting between them. Germline CDR1 and CDR2: DFQATT and SNEGSKA (reference sequence).

The V and J genes are TRBV20-1 and TRBJ2-7, with 11 bases matching TRBD2. The V segment lost 5 bases and the J segment 4 bases; nucleotides outside the gene matches: 10. This CDR3 is 15 amino acids long. Germline V CDR1 and CDR2: DFQATT, SNEGSKA (reference sequence). This CDR3 reads CSAVSPGTSGYEQYF. CDR3 DNA: TGCAGTGCTGTGAGTCCCGGGACTAGCGGTTACGAGCAGTACTTC.

The table lists this clonotype with many counts. V usage is TRBV10-3 and J usage is TRBJ1-2; 7 bases line up with TRBD1. Germline lookup yields CDR1 ENHRY and CDR2 SYGVKD. The CDR3 totals 13 residues. V was pared by 2 bases and J by 4 bases, with 1 base of the junction left unmatched. CDR3 coding DNA: TGTGCCATCAGTGAGGGACAGGTCTATGGCTACACCTTC. As protein: CAISEGQVYGYTF.

This clonotype was recorded at least ten times. The chain employs TRBV12-3 or TRBV12-4 and TRBJ2-7; possible D gene TRBD1, 6 bases. V was clipped by 5 bases and J by 1 base, with 15 bases between them. The CDR3 is made up of 15 amino acids. The CDR3 region is CASSPGRDTSYEQYF. For the CDR3, the DNA is TGTGCCAGCAGTCCAGGCCGGGACACTTCCTACGAGCAGTACTTC.

The rearrangement uses TRBV24-1 and TRBJ1-3; 8 nucleotides line up with TRBD1. The CDR3 length is 16 residues. Germline V CDR1 and CDR2: KGHDR, SFDVKD. V shed 7 bases, J shed 1 base, and the junction held 8 bases outside the gene matches. CDR3 in DNA: TGTGCCACCAGACATCCGGACAGGGAGTCTGGAAACACCATATATTTT. The encoded protein is CATRHPDRESGNTIYF.

This clonotype appeared many times. V usage is TRBV20-1 and J usage is TRBJ2-1; 10 nucleotides line up with TRBD1. V was clipped by 3 bases and J by 6 bases; unmatched bases: 11. The CDR3 sequence is 16 residues long. Germline V gene sequence: CDR1 DFQATT, CDR2 SNEGSKA (reference sequence). In DNA, the CDR3 is TGCAGTGCTAGCTACATCGGGACAGGGGTCTCCAATGAGCAGTTCTTC. Amino acid sequence: CSASYIGTGVSNEQFF.

This clonotype came up a few times. The chain links TRBV10-3 to TRBJ2-7; the D gene is possibly TRBD1 (5 bases). CDR3 length equals 13 residues. Per the germline V gene, CDR1 is ENHRY and CDR2 is SYGVKD. With 10 bases removed from V and 0 bases from J, the gap between germline ends came to 13 bases. CDR3 sequence: CASGQKLSYEQYF. Here the CDR3 DNA reads TGTGCCAGTGGACAAAAGCTCTCCTACGAGCAGTACTTC.

This clonotype was detected a few times. The chain recombines TRBV20-1 with TRBJ1-1, with D maybe TRBD1 (5 bases). CDR3 length: 12 amino acids. Trimming removed 7 bases at V and 3 bases at J, with 12 bases between. CDR1 and CDR2 (germline): DFQATT, SNEGSKA (reference sequence). The CDR3 loop is CSVGGLDTEAFF. The CDR3 nucleotides read TGCAGTGTGGGGGGATTAGACACTGAAGCTTTCTTT.

The gene calls are TRBV20-1 and TRBJ2-1; TRBD2 matches at 8 bases. Germline lookup yields CDR1 DFQATT and CDR2 SNEGSKA (reference sequence). J gave up 4 bases and V 3 bases, and 11 bases lay outside the gene matches. The CDR3 has 16 residues. CDR3 sequence reads: CSASNRGGRSYNEQFF. CDR3 DNA sequence: TGCAGTGCTAGCAATAGGGGCGGGAGGTCTTACAATGAGCAGTTCTTC.

The chain uses TRBV5-1 and TRBJ1-4; D unresolved. Between the trimmed V and J ends, which lost 2 bases and 0 bases, there was a span of 8 bases. Germline CDR1 is SGHRS and CDR2 is YFSETQ. The CDR3 loop spans 15 amino acids. Written as DNA, the CDR3 is TGCGCCAGCAGCTTAGTCGCGACAACTAATGAAAAACTGTTTTTT. It is translated as CASSLVATTNEKLFF.

This clonotype was detected many times. The rearrangement uses TRBV29-1 and TRBJ1-5; D gene unclear. Looked up from germline, CDR1 is SQVTM and CDR2 is ANQGSEA. Between the trimmed V and J ends, which lost 7 bases and 5 bases, there was a span of 12 bases. The CDR3 loop spans 12 amino acids. The CDR3 DNA sequence: TGCAGCGCCGGCCAGAGGGATCAGCCCCAGCATTTT. Translating it yields CSAGQRDQPQHF.

This chain joins TRBV20-1 and TRBJ2-1, with 10 bases matching TRBD2. The germline CDR1 and CDR2 sequences are DFQATT and SNEGSKA (reference sequence). This CDR3 has 14 residues. Trimming cost V 4 bases and J 2 bases; bases outside gene matches: 2. CDR3 in amino acids: CSAKAGGPYNEQFF. In DNA, the CDR3 is TGCAGTGCTAAAGCGGGGGGGCCCTACAATGAGCAGTTCTTC.

This clonotype appeared many times. The chain uses TRBV29-1 and TRBJ1-2; D ambiguous. Germline V CDR1 and CDR2: SQVTM, ANQGSEA. The V end was cut by 3 bases, the J end by 4 bases, with 6 bases between. This CDR3 has 11 residues. Here the CDR3 DNA reads TGCAGCGTTGATTGGGTCTATGGCTACACCTTC. Protein: CSVDWVYGYTF.

This clonotype was found a few times. DNA for the CDR3: TGTGCCAGCAGCTTGAATGGGTTTAATGAAAAACTGTTTTTT. Its translation: CASSLNGFNEKLFF. This chain links TRBV5-5 with TRBJ1-4; D gene uncertain. CDR1 and CDR2 (germline): SGHKS, YYEKEE (reference sequence). Deletions cut 1 base from V and 4 bases from J, with 8 bases between. The CDR3 spans 14 residues. Full variable domain (missing parts from reference TRBV5-5 and TRBJ1-4): DAGVTQSPTHLIKTRGQQVTLRCSPISGHKSVSWYQQVLGQGPQFIFQYYEKEERGRGNFPDRFSARQFPNYSSELNVNALLLGDSALYLCASSLNGFNEKLFFGSGTQLSVL.

The genes are TRBV7-9 and TRBJ1-5, with TRBD1 identical over 9 bases. The length of the CDR3 is 17 residues. The V gene's germline CDR1 is SEHNR and CDR2 FQNEAQ (reference sequence). V lost 7 bases, J lost 5 bases, and 15 bases stayed unmatched. The CDR3 region is CASTSIAGTGYDQPQHF. The CDR3 DNA is TGTGCCAGCACCTCCATCGCCGGGACAGGGTATGATCAGCCCCAGCATTTT.

This clonotype was seen more than once but under ten times. The chain uses TRBV10-3 and TRBJ2-3; D is unclear. The CDR3 is 15 residues long. The germline CDR1 and CDR2 sequences are ENHRY and SYGVKD. Trimming removed 4 bases at V and 0 bases at J, with 11 bases between. This CDR3 is CAISANRPSTDTQYF. The CDR3 nucleotides read TGTGCCATCAGTGCGAACAGACCTAGCACAGATACGCAGTATTTT.

This clonotype has a handful of counts. The chain links TRBV10-1 to TRBJ1-5; D unclear. Between the trimmed V and J ends, which lost 2 bases and 3 bases, there was a span of 5 bases. This CDR3 has 13 amino acids. Germline assignment: CDR1 WNHNN and CDR2 SYGVQD (reference sequence). DNA of the CDR3: TGCGCCAGCAGTGAGGCTTTCAATCAGCCCCAGCATTTT. Encoded protein: CASSEAFNQPQHF.

The V call is TRBV28, the J call TRBJ2-5; 10 nucleotides match TRBD2. The CDR3 sequence is 16 residues long. The trim removed 3 bases at V and 3 bases at J, leaving 7 bases unmatched. The germline CDR1 and CDR2 sequences are MDHEN and SYDVKM. The CDR3 DNA reads as TGTGCCAGCAGTTTCGCCACTAGCGGGATTGAAGAGACCCAGTACTTC. Translated, it gives CASSFATSGIEETQYF.

This chain links TRBV12-3 or TRBV12-4 with TRBJ2-1; the D gene is possibly TRBD1 (6 bases). The CDR3 is 12 residues long. V dropped 3 bases and J dropped 15 bases, with 15 bases sitting between them. CDR3 DNA sequence: TGTGCCAGCAGTTTTAATGTTCAGGGGCTGTTCTTC. Amino acids: CASSFNVQGLFF.

Many counts were recorded for this clonotype. The rearrangement links TRBV12-3 or TRBV12-4 to TRBJ2-7; D not certain. This CDR3 has 11 amino acids. Trimming pared 4 bases from V and 6 bases from J, leaving 7 bases between. CDR3 bases: TGTGCCAGCAGTTATTTTGGCGAGCAGTACTTC. The encoded protein is CASSYFGEQYF.

This clonotype was counted only a few times. J is TRBJ2-1 and V is TRBV20-1; 11 bases are shared with TRBD2. The CDR3 contains 20 residues. Germline V gene data show CDR1 as DFQATT and CDR2 as SNEGSKA (reference sequence). V trimming: 0 bases; J trimming: 0 bases; junction bases outside the gene matches: 13. The CDR3 DNA follows: TGCAGTGCTAGAGACTATCCCGGGACTAGCGGAAAAAGCTCCTACAATGAGCAGTTCTTC. As protein: CSARDYPGTSGKSSYNEQFF.

The rearrangement links TRBV20-1 to TRBJ2-7; 13 bases match TRBD2. After removal of 5 bases from V and 6 bases from J, the junction contained 7 bases not matched to a gene. CDR3 length: 14 residues. Germline V lookup: CDR1 DFQATT, CDR2 SNEGSKA (reference sequence). The CDR3 spells CSARPGLAGSEQYF. The CDR3 DNA reads TGCAGTGCTCGTCCGGGACTAGCGGGGAGCGAGCAGTACTTC.

The chain couples TRBV6-1 to TRBJ2-6; 7 bases align to TRBD1. V dropped 6 bases and J dropped 0; count of bases not matched to a gene: 2. The germline V gene encodes CDR1 MNHNS and CDR2 SASEGT. The CDR3 covers 15 residues. The CDR3 protein is CASRAGGSGANVLTF. In DNA form, the CDR3 reads TGTGCCAGCAGGGCAGGGGGCTCTGGGGCCAACGTCCTGACTTTC.

This clonotype was seen more than once but under ten times. V gene TRBV3-1 combines with J gene TRBJ1-2; D is ambiguous. The CDR3 contains 15 residues. CDR1 and CDR2 from the germline V gene are LGHDT and YNNKEL (reference sequence). The ends were cut back, 0 bases at V and 5 bases at J, with 13 bases in the middle. For the CDR3, the DNA is TGTGCCAGCAGCCAAGAGGCCAGCGTACGATATGGCTACACCTTC. The encoded protein is CASSQEASVRYGYTF.

This sequence joins TRBV11-1 and TRBJ2-1; 8 bases match TRBD2. V dropped 5 bases and J dropped 6; count of bases not matched to a gene: 12. The germline CDR1 and CDR2 sequences are SGHAT and FQDESV (reference sequence). CDR3 length equals 16 residues. CDR3 region: CASSPSGGAAINEQFF. CDR3 DNA sequence: TGTGCCAGCAGCCCCTCGGGAGGGGCCGCGATCAATGAGCAGTTCTTC. Filled out from reference TRBV11-1 and TRBJ2-1, the complete variable domain reads EAEVAQSPRYKITEKSQAVAFWCDPISGHATLYWYRQILGQGPELLVQFQDESVVDDSQLPKDRFSAERLKGVDSTLKIQPAELGDSAMYLCASSPSGGAAINEQFFGPGTRLTVL.

Details on this clonotype: One junction end disagrees with the germline gene, perhaps due to a read error. Here the CDR3 reads CATAISVTSGNNDQFF. As DNA, the CDR3 is TGTGCCACCGCAATTTCAGTGACTAGCGGGAACAATGATCAGTTCTTC. The chain carries TRBV24-1 and TRBJ2-1; 11 nucleotides line up with TRBD2. This CDR3 contains 16 residues. Germline V gives CDR1 KGHDR, CDR2 SFDVKD.

This clonotype was seen more than once but under ten times. The chain is built from TRBV4-1 and TRBJ1-6; D gene uncertain. Germline assignment: CDR1 MGHRA and CDR2 YSYEKL. Trimming shortened V by 0 bases and J by 7 bases, and 10 bases separated the two germline ends. This CDR3 spans 15 amino acids. CDR3: CASSQDANPNSPLHF. The CDR3 DNA reads as TGCGCCAGCAGCCAAGATGCGAACCCGAATTCACCCCTCCACTTT.